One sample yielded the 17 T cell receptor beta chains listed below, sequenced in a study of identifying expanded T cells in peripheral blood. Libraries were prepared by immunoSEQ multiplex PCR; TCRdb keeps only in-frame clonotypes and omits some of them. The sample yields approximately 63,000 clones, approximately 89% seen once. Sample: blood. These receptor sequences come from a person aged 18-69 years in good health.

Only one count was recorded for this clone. CDR3 DNA sequence: TGTGCCAGCAGCCCCGCCGGGGAGAACACTGAAGCTTTCTTT. Protein: CASSPAGENTEAFF. The rearrangement joins TRBV5-6 to TRBJ1-1; no definite D call. The V end lost 4 bases, the J end lost 1 base, and 11 bases lay between the germline ends. Germline V gene sequence: CDR1 SGHDT, CDR2 YYEEEE. CDR3 length equals 14 residues. The full variable domain, with the rest looked up from reference TRBV5-6 and TRBJ1-1, is DAGVTQSPTHLIKTRGQQVTLRCSPKSGHDTVSWYQQALGQGPQFIFQYYEEEERQRGNFPDRFSGHQFPNYSSELNVNALLLGDSALYLCASSPAGENTEAFFGQGTRLTVV.

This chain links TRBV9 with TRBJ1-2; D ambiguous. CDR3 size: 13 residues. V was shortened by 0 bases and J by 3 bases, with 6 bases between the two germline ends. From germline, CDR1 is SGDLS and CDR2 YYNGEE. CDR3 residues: CASSVEDDYGYTF. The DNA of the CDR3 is TGTGCCAGCAGCGTAGAGGATGACTATGGCTACACCTTC.

For the CDR3, the DNA is TGTGCCAGCAGTTACAGGGGAAGCACCTACGAGCAGTACTTC. Amino acids: CASSYRGSTYEQYF. This chain links TRBV13 with TRBJ2-7; TRBD1 aligns across 7 bases. The CDR3 length is 14 residues. Germline V lookup: CDR1 PRHDT, CDR2 FYEKMQ (reference sequence). V trimming: 6 bases; J trimming: 2 bases; junction bases outside the gene matches: 7.

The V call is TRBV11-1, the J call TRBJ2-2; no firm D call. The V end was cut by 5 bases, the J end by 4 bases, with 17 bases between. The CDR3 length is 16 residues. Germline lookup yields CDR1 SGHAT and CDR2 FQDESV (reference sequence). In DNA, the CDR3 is TGTGCCAGCAGCAACCACGGTGGGTCGGGCACCGGGGAGCTGTTTTTT. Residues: CASSNHGGSGTGELFF.

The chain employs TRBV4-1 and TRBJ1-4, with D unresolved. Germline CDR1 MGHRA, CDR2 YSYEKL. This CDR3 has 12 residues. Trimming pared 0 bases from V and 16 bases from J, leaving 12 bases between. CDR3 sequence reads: CASSQDLVERFF. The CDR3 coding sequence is TGCGCCAGCAGCCAAGATCTGGTAGAACGGTTTTTT.

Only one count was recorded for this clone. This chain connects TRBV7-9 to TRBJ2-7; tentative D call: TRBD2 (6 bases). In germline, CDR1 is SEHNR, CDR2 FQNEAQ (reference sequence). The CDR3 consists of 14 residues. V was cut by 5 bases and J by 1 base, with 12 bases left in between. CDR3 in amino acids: CASSRGTLSYEQYF. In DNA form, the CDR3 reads TGTGCCAGCAGCCGAGGGACTTTATCCTACGAGCAGTACTTC. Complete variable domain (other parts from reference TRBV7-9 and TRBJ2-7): DTGVSQNPRHKITKRGQNVTFRCDPISEHNRLYWYRQTLGQGPEFLTYFQNEAQLEKSRLLSDRFSAERPKGSFSTLEIQRTEQGDSAMYLCASSRGTLSYEQYFGPGTRLTVT.

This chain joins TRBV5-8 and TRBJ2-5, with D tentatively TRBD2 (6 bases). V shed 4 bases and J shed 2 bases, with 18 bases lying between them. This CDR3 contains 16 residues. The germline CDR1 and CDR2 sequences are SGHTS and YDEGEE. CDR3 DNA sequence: TGTGCCAGCAGCCAAGAAGGAAGGACTATACAAGAGACCCAGTACTTC. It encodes CASSQEGRTIQETQYF.

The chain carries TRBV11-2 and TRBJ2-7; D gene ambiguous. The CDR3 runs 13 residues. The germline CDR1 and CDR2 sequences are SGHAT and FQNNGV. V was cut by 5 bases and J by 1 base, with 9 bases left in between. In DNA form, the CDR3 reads TGTGCCAGCAGCCGTGACAAATCCTACGAGCAGTACTTC. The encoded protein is CASSRDKSYEQYF.

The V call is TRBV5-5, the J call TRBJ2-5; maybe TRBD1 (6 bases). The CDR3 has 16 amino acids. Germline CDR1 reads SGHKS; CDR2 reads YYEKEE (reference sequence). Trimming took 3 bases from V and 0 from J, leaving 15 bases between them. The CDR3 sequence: CASSSQGSPNQETQYF. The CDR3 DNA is TGTGCCAGCAGCTCCCAGGGGTCTCCCAACCAAGAGACCCAGTACTTC.

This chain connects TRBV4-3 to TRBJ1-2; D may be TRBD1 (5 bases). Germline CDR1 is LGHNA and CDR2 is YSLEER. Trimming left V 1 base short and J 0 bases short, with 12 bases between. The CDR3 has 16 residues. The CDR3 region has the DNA TGCGCCAGCAGCCAAGTTATGAAGGGGACTAACTATGGCTACACCTTC. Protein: CASSQVMKGTNYGYTF.

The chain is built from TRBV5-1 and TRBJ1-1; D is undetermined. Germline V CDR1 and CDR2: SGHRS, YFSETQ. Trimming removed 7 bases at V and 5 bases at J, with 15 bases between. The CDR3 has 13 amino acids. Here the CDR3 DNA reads TGCGCCAGCGCAGAGGGAGGGAAGACTGAAGCTTTCTTT. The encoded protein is CASAEGGKTEAFF. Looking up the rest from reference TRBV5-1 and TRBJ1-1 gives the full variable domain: KAGVTQTPRYLIKTRGQQVTLSCSPISGHRSVSWYQQTPGQGLQFLFEYFSETQRNKGNFPGRFSGRQFSNSRSEMNVSTLELGDSALYLCASAEGGKTEAFFGQGTRLTVV.

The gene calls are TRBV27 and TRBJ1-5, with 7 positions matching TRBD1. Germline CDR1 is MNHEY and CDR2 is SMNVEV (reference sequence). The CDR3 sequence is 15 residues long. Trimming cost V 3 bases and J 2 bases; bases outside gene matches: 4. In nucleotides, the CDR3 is TGTGCCAGCAGTTTGACAGGGAGGGGCAATCAGCCCCAGCATTTT. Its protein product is CASSLTGRGNQPQHF.

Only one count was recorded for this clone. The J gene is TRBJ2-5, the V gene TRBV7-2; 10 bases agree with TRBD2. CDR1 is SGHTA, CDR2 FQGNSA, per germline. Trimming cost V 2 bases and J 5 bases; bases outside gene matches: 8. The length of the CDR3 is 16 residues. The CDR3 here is CASSLPSGGPGETQYF. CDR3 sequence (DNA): TGTGCCAGCAGCTTACCTAGCGGGGGCCCCGGGGAGACCCAGTACTTC.

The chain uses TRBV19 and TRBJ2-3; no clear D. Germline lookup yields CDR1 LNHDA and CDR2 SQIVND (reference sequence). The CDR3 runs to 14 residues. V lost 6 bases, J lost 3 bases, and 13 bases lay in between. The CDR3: CASRMAPQTDTQYF. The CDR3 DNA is TGTGCCAGTAGGATGGCACCCCAGACAGATACGCAGTATTTT. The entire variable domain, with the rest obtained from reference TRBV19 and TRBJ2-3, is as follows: DGGITQSPKYLFRKEGQNVTLSCEQNLNHDAMYWYRQDPGQGLRLIYYSQIVNDFQKGDIAEGYSVSREKKESFPLTVTSAQKNPTAFYLCASRMAPQTDTQYFGPGTRLTVL.

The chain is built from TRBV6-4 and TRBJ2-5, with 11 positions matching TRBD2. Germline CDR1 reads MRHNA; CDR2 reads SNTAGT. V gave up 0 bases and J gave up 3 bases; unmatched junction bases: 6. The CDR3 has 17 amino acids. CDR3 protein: CASSDSMGLAEEETQYF. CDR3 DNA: TGTGCCAGCAGTGACTCGATGGGACTAGCGGAGGAAGAGACCCAGTACTTC.

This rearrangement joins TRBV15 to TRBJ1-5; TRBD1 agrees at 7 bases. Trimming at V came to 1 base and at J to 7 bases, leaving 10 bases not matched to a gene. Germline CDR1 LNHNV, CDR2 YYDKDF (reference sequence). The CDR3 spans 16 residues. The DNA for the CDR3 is TGTGCCACCAGCAGAGCCGGACAGGAGGCAAACCAGCCCCAGCATTTT. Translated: CATSRAGQEANQPQHF.

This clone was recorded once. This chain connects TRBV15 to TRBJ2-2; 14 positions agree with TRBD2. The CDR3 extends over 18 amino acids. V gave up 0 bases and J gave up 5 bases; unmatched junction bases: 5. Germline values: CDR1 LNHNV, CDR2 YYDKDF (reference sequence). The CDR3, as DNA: TGTGCCACCAGCAGAGATCTAGGGACTAGCGGGAGTACCGGGGAGCTGTTTTTT. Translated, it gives CATSRDLGTSGSTGELFF.